The rows below give T cell receptor beta chains drawn from one sample of a study of shared clonotypes between healthy human individuals. Assay used: immunoSEQ multiplex PCR; TCRdb lists only in-frame clones, some missing. The sample consists of about 680,000 clones, roughly 70% of them appearing once. The sequenced sample was memory CD4+ T cells sorted from blood. Source of these receptors: a woman in her 30s in good health. The CDR3 runs from the conserved cysteine through the conserved F or W. D genes are given only for firm matches. The size entry is marked missing in some rows and otherwise reads once, few, many or a size class.

>.|TRBV28|.|TRBJ1-2
TGTGCCAGTGTCCGACCCTCAGCTAACTATGGCTACACCTTC
CASVRPSANYGYTF
>TRBD1|TRBV18|.|TRBJ1-5
TGTGCCAGCTCACCACCCGGGACAGATAGCAATCAGCCCCAGCATTTT
CASSPPGTDSNQPQHF
>.|TRBV19|.|TRBJ2-3
TGTGCCAGTAGTCTTGGGATCGGCACAGATACGCAGTATTTT
CASSLGIGTDTQYF
>TRBD2|TRBV4-2|.|TRBJ2-7
TGTGCCAGCAGCCGTGGGACTAGTTTTTGGTACGAGCAGTACTTC
CASSRGTSFWYEQYF
>.|TRBV15|.|TRBJ1-1
TGTGCCACCAATCGACTTACAGGGACTGAAGCTTTCTTT
CATNRLTGTEAFF
>.|TRBV28|.|TRBJ1-1
TGTGCCAGCAGTTTATTGCGGGTACGGTTCACTGAAGCTTTCTTT
CASSLLRVRFTEAFF
>.|TRBV5-5|.|TRBJ1-2
TGTGCCAGCAGCCCGACCGGGGGTCGGGCAAACTATGGCTACACCTTC
CASSPTGGRANYGYTF
>.|TRBV29-1|.|TRBJ2-7
TGCAGCGTTGGATCGGGAAACTACGAGCAGTACTTC
CSVGSGNYEQYF
>TRBD1|TRBV29-1|once|TRBJ2-5
TGCAGCGTTCGGACAGGGGACGAGACCCAGTACTTC
CSVRTGDETQYF
>.|TRBV7-9|.|TRBJ2-3
TGTGCCAGCAGCAACAGGGCTGCCACGCAGTATTTT
CASSNRAATQYF
>TRBD2|TRBV27|.|TRBJ2-7
TGTGCCAGCAGTAACCTTCCGGGACTAGCCTACGAGCAGTACTTC
CASSNLPGLAYEQYF
>.|TRBV14|.|TRBJ2-1
TGTGCCAGCAGCCCCCTAGCGAAATACAATGAGCAGTTCTTC
CASSPLAKYNEQFF
>.|TRBV6-5|.|TRBJ2-7
TGTGCCAGCAGACGCACCTTAGCGGAGCAGTACTTC
CASRRTLAEQYF
>TRBD2|TRBV4-2|few|TRBJ2-7
TGTGCCAGCAGCCAAGCTAGCGGGGTGGGGTACGAGCAGTACTTC
CASSQASGVGYEQYF
>TRBD2|TRBV11-2|.|TRBJ2-3
TGTGCCAGCAACCCGAACTGGGTAGCGGGAGAACTTACAGATACGCAGTATTTT
CASNPNWVAGELTDTQYF
>TRBD2|TRBV27|once|TRBJ2-5
TGTGCCAGCAGGTCTAGCGGGAGAGTCCTTGAGACCCAGTACTTC
CASRSSGRVLETQYF
>.|TRBV11-2|.|TRBJ2-3
TGTGCCAGCTGCGCATACACAGATACGCAGTATTTT
CASCAYTDTQYF
>.|TRBV15|.|TRBJ2-5
TGTGCCACCAGCAGAGGGGACACGGGCCGAGAGACCCAGTACTTC
CATSRGDTGRETQYF
>.|TRBV6-1|.|TRBJ1-5
TGTGCCAGCAGCGGAGCCCCCAATCAGCCCCAGCATTTT
CASSGAPNQPQHF
>.|TRBV11-2|.|TRBJ1-4
TGTGCCAGCAGCTCCCTTTGGAGGGATAATGAAAAACTGTTTTTT
CASSSLWRDNEKLFF
>.|TRBV28|.|TRBJ1-2
TGTGCCAGCAGTTTTGTCGGCTCAAATGGCTACACCTTC
CASSFVGSNGYTF
>.|TRBV5-8|.|TRBJ2-3
TGTGCCAGCAGCTTGAATAGGGCAGGAGGCACAGATACGCAGTATTTT
CASSLNRAGGTDTQYF
>.|TRBV27|few|TRBJ1-4
TGTGCCAGTACTCGAAGGGGGGGTGAAAAACTGTTTTTT
CASTRRGGEKLFF
>.|TRBV18|.|TRBJ2-2
TGTGCCAGCTCACCTTTGGAGGGTAACACCGGGGAGCTGTTTTTT
CASSPLEGNTGELFF
>.|TRBV11-2|once|TRBJ2-1
TGTGCCAGCAGCTTAGATGGGCTAGCTCCGAATGAGCAGTTCTTC
CASSLDGLAPNEQFF
>.|TRBV14|once|TRBJ1-1
TGTGCCAGCAGCCCAATCGGCTACTGGGACACTGAAGCTTTCTTT
CASSPIGYWDTEAFF
>.|TRBV20-1|.|TRBJ2-5
TGCAGTGCTAGCGGGATGGAGACCCAGTACTTC
CSASGMETQYF
>TRBD2|TRBV4-2|.|TRBJ2-3
TGTGCCAGCAGCTTAGGCTGGGGACTAGCGGGAGGTACAGATACGCAGTATTTT
CASSLGWGLAGGTDTQYF
>.|TRBV6-1|.|TRBJ2-3
TGTGCCGGCACGAAACTGCGCGGGGATACGCAGTATTTT
CAGTKLRGDTQYF
>.|TRBV7-9|.|TRBJ2-5
TGTGCCAGCAGCCCCTCGGGGGGCGGAGAGACCCAGTACTTC
CASSPSGGGETQYF
>.|TRBV5-1|.|TRBJ1-1
TGCGCCAGCAGCTTTATCTCGGGGGGTGAAGCTTTCTTT
CASSFISGGEAFF
>.|TRBV11-3|.|TRBJ2-7
TGTGCCAGCAGCGTCACCGACGGCGAGCAGTACTTC
CASSVTDGEQYF
>TRBD1|TRBV29-1|many|TRBJ1-2
TGCAGCGTTTCGGGACAGCTCTATGGCTACACCTTC
CSVSGQLYGYTF
>TRBD2|TRBV28|.|TRBJ2-5
TGTGCCAGCAGTGTCGCGTTAGGGCTAGCGGGGCAAGAGACCCAGTACTTC
CASSVALGLAGQETQYF
>TRBD1|TRBV2|.|TRBJ2-7
TGTGCCAGCAGTAACCGGGACAGGGAAGAGAACTACGAGCAGTACTTC
CASSNRDREENYEQYF
>.|TRBV20-1|.|TRBJ2-7
TGCAGTGCTACACCAAGCTACGAGCAGTACTTC
CSATPSYEQYF
>TRBD2|TRBV6-6|.|TRBJ2-7
TGTGCCAGCAGTCCGAAAAGCGGGAATGCCTACGAGCAGTACTTC
CASSPKSGNAYEQYF
>TRBD1|TRBV4-2|.|TRBJ1-1
TGTGCCAGCAGCTCGGGCCCACAGGGGGGGAACACTGAAGCTTTCTTT
CASSSGPQGGNTEAFF
>TRBD1|TRBV10-3|.|TRBJ1-5
TGTGCCAGCCGGGACAGTTTGAATCAGCCCCAGCATTTT
CASRDSLNQPQHF
>.|TRBV7-9|few|TRBJ2-7
TGTGCCAGCAGCGACCAGACAGCGTACGAGCAGTACTTC
CASSDQTAYEQYF